This section outlines one TCR beta chain sequence together with its context. Its antigen is unidentified. Given a much more abundant clone one base away, this may be a read error. The sample comes from a study of blood T cells in healthy people across ages. Study summary: About one barcoded beta molecule was captured per two T cells (by template switching). Overall study results and limits: It was the long-lived donors that had more naive CD4+ cells and higher diversity than aged donors.

With a J-beta primer mix and a sample-barcoded 5' primer, a second PCR ran roughly 7 to 11 cycles. Per sample, CDR3-containing paired-end reads numbered at least 2.5 million. TCRdb reprocessed the 5' RACE reads with MiXCR, giving one entry per CDR3 protein. The profile shows over 950,000 distinct CDR3 sequences, less than 45% of them singletons. Trimming pared 6 bases from V and 0 bases from J, leaving 9 bases between. The germline gives CDR1 SNHLY, CDR2 FYNNEI. The length of the CDR3 is 14 residues. The sequencing sample was made of blood. This receptor was obtained from a man aged 18 to 30 in good health. This chain joins TRBV2 and TRBJ1-5, with D possibly being TRBD1 (5 bases). The CDR3 bases are TGTGCCAGCAGCGTAGACAGTAGCAATCAGCCCCAGCATTTT. Translating gives CASSVDSSNQPQHF.